This T cell receptor beta chain derives from a study of yellow fever vaccine responses in identical twins. Whole-study findings and limits: A vaccine T cell response that seemed partly convergent and partly personalized was reported in twins.

TCRdb reprocessed the RT-PCR reads with MiXCR, giving one entry per CDR3 protein. The repertoire holds more than 10,000 distinct CDR3 sequences, with 84% as singletons. The CDR3 consists of 15 residues. Between the trimmed V and J ends, which lost 0 bases and 0 bases, there was a span of 10 bases. Germline lookup yields CDR1 SGHRS and CDR2 YFSETQ. As concerns this clonotype: As yet, its antigen is unknown.

The sequence was collected from a woman in her late teens or twenties who received the yellow fever vaccine. Sequencing used T cells from blood (PBMCs), unsorted or a sorted subset (not recorded which), obtained before or after yellow fever vaccination (not recorded which). The chain employs TRBV5-1 and TRBJ2-7; D tentatively reads TRBD1 or TRBD2 (5 bases each). In DNA form, the CDR3 reads TGCGCCAGCAGCTTGGAACCAGGGAGCTCCTACGAGCAGTACTTC. Protein sequence: CASSLEPGSSYEQYF.